This T cell receptor (beta chain) was captured by sequencing in a study of Tregs in tolerant kidney transplant recipients. Overall study results and limits: Validation in larger populations is needed because few patients were studied.

TCRdb's copy holds only in-frame clones and misses some; the assay was immunoSEQ multiplex PCR. The table lists under 95,000 clones, less than 95% of them singletons. V lost 0 bases and J 2 bases, leaving 12 bases between the germline ends. CDR1 is SGHRS, CDR2 YFSETQ, per germline. This CDR3 has 15 amino acids. This clone appeared a single time. The antigen is unknown. CD4+CD25+CD127- Tregs, CD4+CD25- non-Tregs, CD4 and CD8 cells were sorted. This sequence joins TRBV5-1 and TRBJ2-7, with a tentative D call TRBD2 (6 bases). This TCR was recovered from a human donor who received a combined kidney and bone marrow transplant. Specimen: Tregs from blood, collected before the transplant. This chain's CDR3 is CASSLDTGSPYEQYF. In DNA, the CDR3 is TGCGCCAGCAGCTTGGATACCGGGAGCCCCTACGAGCAGTACTTC.